The T cell receptor (beta chain) under discussion was sequenced for a study of T cell repertoires in cytomegalovirus infection. Details on this clonotype: Its antigen remains unidentified.

The germline V gene has CDR1 PRHDT and CDR2 FYEKMQ (reference sequence). This CDR3 comprises 18 residues. Trimming removed 5 bases at V and 0 bases at J, with 22 bases between. TCRdb itself ran the reads through MiXCR, one entry per CDR3 protein. The data show some 400,000 distinct CDR3 sequences, 15% to 20% seen once. Study results and limitations: Public TCR beta family frequency separated CMV-and-HLA carriers, including in an independent cohort.

The clonotype was recovered from a human donor in good health (CMV status not recorded). Some clones in this sample may be carry-over from other donors' samples. The genes are TRBV13 and TRBJ1-1; D possibly corresponds to TRBD1 (6 bases). The sample comprised PBMCs. This CDR3 reads CASSPRLGGQNMNTEAFF. The CDR3 DNA reads as TGTGCCAGCAGCCCCCGGTTGGGGGGGCAAAACATGAACACTGAAGCTTTCTTT.